This TCR beta chain is from a study of T cell changes during pregnancy in multiple sclerosis. The table came from immunoSEQ multiplex PCR; TCRdb's copy has only in-frame clones and leaves some out. The table includes about 77,000 clones, 89% detected once. This clone was picked up a small number of times. With 8 bases removed from V and 4 bases from J, the gap between germline ends came to 14 bases. CDR1 and CDR2 (germline): SNHLY, FYNNEI. The CDR3 is 13 amino acids. Sample: peripheral blood, taken before pregnancy. The TCR sequence derives from a female donor with multiple sclerosis, enrolled in a pregnancy study. The J gene is TRBJ1-1, the V gene TRBV2; D is undetermined. CDR3 nucleotides: TGTGCCAGCGGGCTCCTCCCCGGCACTGAAGCTTTCTTT. This sequence encodes CASGLLPGTEAFF.